Below, 2 T cell receptor beta chains from the same sample are listed, as sequenced in a study of cytomegalovirus exposure and HLA in healthy donors. The study ran its PCR with 60 Vbeta and 13 Jbeta primers. Sequencing was performed with immunoSEQ multiplex PCR; in TCRdb, only in-frame clones are kept and a portion is missing. This repertoire shows 100,000 to 150,000 clones, around 75% found once; its top ten account for roughly 10%. The sample taken for sequencing was PBMCs. The receptors derive from a woman aged 45 to 65 in good health and CMV-seropositive.

The chain carries TRBV7-3 and TRBJ1-1; 9 bases agree with TRBD1. The germline gives CDR1 SGHTA, CDR2 FQGTGA. The CDR3 covers 13 residues. The junction had 4 bases not matched to a gene; V was cut back by 5 bases and J by 6 bases. The CDR3 here is CASSRRQGAEAFF. The CDR3 nucleotides are TGTGCCAGCAGCCGTAGACAGGGGGCTGAAGCTTTCTTT. Full variable domain (rest looked up from reference TRBV7-3 and TRBJ1-1): GAGVSQTPSNKVTEKGKYVELRCDPISGHTALYWYRQSLGQGPEFLIYFQGTGAADDSGLPNDRFFAVRPEGSVSTLKIQRTERGDSAVYLCASSRRQGAEAFFGQGTRLTVV.

This chain links TRBV11-1 with TRBJ2-7; 7 bases match TRBD1. The germline gives CDR1 SGHAT, CDR2 FQDESV (reference sequence). The CDR3 extends over 16 amino acids. The junction had 10 bases not matched to a gene; V was cut back by 5 bases and J by 0 bases. Written as DNA, the CDR3 is TGTGCCAGCAGCATCAAACAGGGGAGAGCCTCCTACGAGCAGTACTTC. Translating gives CASSIKQGRASYEQYF.